Shown below are 23 T cell receptor beta chains from a single sample sequenced in a study of identical twins. One entry per CDR3 protein, called by TCRdb with MiXCR from the 5' RACE reads. The sample has some 1,600,000 distinct CDR3 sequences, about 32% seen once; the top ten hold under 0.35%. The specimen sequenced was cord blood. The origin of the receptors is a newborn girl in good health.

The rearrangement links TRBV27 to TRBJ2-2; 7 nucleotides align to TRBD1. Germline V gene sequence: CDR1 MNHEY, CDR2 SMNVEV (reference sequence). This CDR3 is 15 amino acids long. Unmatched junction bases numbered 10, after V lost 6 bases and J lost 6 bases. The CDR3 is CASRIDRVRAGELFF. The CDR3 region has the DNA TGTGCCAGCAGGATAGACAGGGTTCGGGCCGGGGAGCTGTTTTTT.

This chain connects TRBV7-9 to TRBJ2-1, with D maybe TRBD2 (6 bases). The CDR3 spans 15 residues. Trimming stripped 1 base from V and 6 bases from J, with 13 bases between. Per germline, CDR1 SEHNR and CDR2 FQNEAQ (reference sequence). The CDR3, as DNA: TGTGCCAGCAGCTTAGTCGGGGGAGATAGCAATGAGCAGTTCTTC. This sequence encodes CASSLVGGDSNEQFF.

This clonotype was recorded at least ten times. V usage is TRBV10-3 and J usage is TRBJ1-2; 8 bases fit TRBD1. CDR1 is ENHRY and CDR2 is SYGVKD in the germline V gene. The length of the CDR3 is 12 residues. V lost 7 bases to trimming and J lost 4 bases; unmatched junction nucleotides: 2. The CDR3 loop is CAITGTGYGYTF. Here the CDR3 DNA reads TGTGCCATCACAGGGACAGGCTATGGCTACACCTTC.

CDR3: CASRARITQGANYGYTF. DNA of the CDR3: TGTGCCAGCAGGGCCCGAATCACACAGGGGGCTAACTATGGCTACACCTTC. The genes are TRBV3-1 and TRBJ1-2; 8 bases align to TRBD1. The germline V gene encodes CDR1 LGHDT and CDR2 YNNKEL (reference sequence). The CDR3 loop spans 17 amino acids. V gave up 6 bases and J gave up 0 bases; unmatched junction bases: 12.

There are many counts of this clonotype. The chain uses TRBV4-2 and TRBJ1-4, with D perhaps matching TRBD1 (5 bases). Trimming pared 0 bases from V and 8 bases from J, leaving 7 bases between. The germline CDR1 and CDR2 sequences are LGHNA and YNFKEQ. The CDR3 extends over 13 amino acids. Here the CDR3 DNA reads TGTGCCAGCAGCCAAGAGGAGGGGGAAAAACTGTTTTTT. It specifies CASSQEEGEKLFF.

The rearrangement uses TRBV11-1 and TRBJ1-2; TRBD1 might be the D (6 bases). The CDR3 is 15 amino acids. Germline assignment: CDR1 SGHAT and CDR2 FQDESV (reference sequence). V shed 5 bases and J shed 9 bases, with 22 bases lying between them. CDR3 protein: CASSPSPGQLGSYTF. CDR3 in DNA: TGTGCCAGCAGCCCAAGTCCCGGACAGTTGGGGAGCTACACCTTC.

V gene TRBV5-1 combines with J gene TRBJ2-1; 9 bases fit TRBD2. With the DNA end fitting TRBJ2-7 better, the J assignment may be wrong. In germline, CDR1 is SGHRS, CDR2 YFSETQ. The CDR3 sequence is 18 residues long. This CDR3 reads CASSSFPPAGGGYNEQYF. The CDR3 DNA reads as TGCGCCAGCAGCTCATTTCCCCCAGCGGGAGGTGGTTACAATGAGCAGTACTTC.

V and J are TRBV20-1 and TRBJ2-1, with TRBD2 matching 14 bases. The CDR3 is 15 residues long. Per germline, CDR1 DFQATT and CDR2 SNEGSKA (reference sequence). V shed 6 bases, J shed 9 bases, and the junction held 10 bases outside the gene matches. The CDR3 region is CSALNPTSGRVEQFF. The DNA for the CDR3 is TGCAGTGCACTAAACCCGACTAGCGGGAGGGTTGAGCAGTTCTTC.

In DNA, the CDR3 is TGTGCCAGCAGCCCTACCCCAGGGCGGGGACAGCCCCAGCATTTT. Encoded protein: CASSPTPGRGQPQHF. The rearrangement uses TRBV5-4 and TRBJ1-5; a weak D match, TRBD1 (5 bases). CDR3 size: 15 residues. Trimming removed 4 bases from V and 7 bases from J, with 18 bases in between. Per germline, CDR1 SGHNT and CDR2 YYREEE (reference sequence). The entire variable domain, with the rest obtained from reference TRBV5-4 and TRBJ1-5, is as follows: ETGVTQSPTHLIKTRGQQVTLRCSSQSGHNTVSWYQQALGQGPQFIFQYYREEENGRGNFPPRFSGLQFPNYSSELNVNALELDDSALYLCASSPTPGRGQPQHFGDGTRLSIL.

This clonotype has just a few counts. The chain couples TRBV5-1 to TRBJ2-3, with 7 bases fitting TRBD2. This CDR3 region has 16 residues. With V trimmed by 0 bases and J by 3 bases, 7 bases remained unmatched. CDR1 is SGHRS, CDR2 YFSETQ, per germline. The CDR3, as DNA: TGCGCCAGCAGCTTGGGCTCTGCGGGAGTGACAGATACGCAGTATTTT. It is translated as CASSLGSAGVTDTQYF.

This clonotype was seen at least ten times. The chain employs TRBV9 and TRBJ1-2; D remains unclear. Germline V CDR1 and CDR2: SGDLS, YYNGEE. This CDR3 comprises 12 residues. The V gene lost 0 bases and the J gene lost 9 bases, with 9 bases spanning the gap. CDR3 sequence reads: CASSVEGVSYTF. The CDR3 region has the DNA TGTGCCAGCAGCGTAGAGGGAGTGAGCTACACCTTC.

The rearrangement links TRBV20-1 to TRBJ2-7, with 9 bases fitting TRBD1. Trimming cost V 3 bases and J 5 bases; bases outside gene matches: 8. Germline V gene sequence: CDR1 DFQATT, CDR2 SNEGSKA (reference sequence). CDR3 size: 14 residues. CDR3 region: CSARVRQGVDEQYF. The CDR3 region has the DNA TGCAGTGCTAGGGTACGACAGGGGGTTGACGAGCAGTACTTC.

V and J are TRBV4-1 and TRBJ1-2, with 7 nucleotides matching TRBD1. Germline CDR1 is MGHRA and CDR2 is YSYEKL. Germline trimming cut 0 bases from V and 5 bases from J; bases unmatched to any gene: 3. The CDR3 is 14 residues long. The CDR3 bases are TGCGCCAGCAGCCAAGAGAGACAGGGATATGGCTACACCTTC. Protein product: CASSQERQGYGYTF.

The V call is TRBV12-3 or TRBV12-4, the J call TRBJ2-7; D is unresolved. The V and J ends lost 3 bases and 7 bases respectively, with 22 bases between them. CDR3 length equals 16 residues. CDR3 sequence: CASSFPVVRSYNEQYF. DNA of the CDR3: TGTGCCAGCAGTTTCCCAGTAGTCAGGTCCTACAATGAGCAGTACTTC.

V and J are TRBV27 and TRBJ1-6, with unresolved D. CDR1 and CDR2 (germline): MNHEY, SMNVEV (reference sequence). The V end lost 5 bases, the J end lost 7 bases, and 12 bases lay between the germline ends. This CDR3 spans 14 amino acids. The CDR3 region has the DNA TGTGCCAGCAGTATCTCTAACAAGAATTCACCCCTCCACTTT. Its protein product is CASSISNKNSPLHF.

This clonotype was counted only a few times. V is TRBV13 and J is TRBJ2-5, with a weak D call TRBD1 (7 bases). The CDR3 sequence is 17 residues long. Germline V gives CDR1 PRHDT, CDR2 FYEKMQ (reference sequence). V was cut by 2 bases and J by 3 bases, with 19 bases left in between. The CDR3 reads CASSLPRFRGEEETQYF. CDR3 nucleotides: TGTGCCAGCAGCTTACCCCGTTTCAGGGGGGAAGAAGAGACCCAGTACTTC. The full variable domain, completed using reference TRBV13 and TRBJ2-5, is AAGVIQSPRHLIKEKRETATLKCYPIPRHDTVYWYQQGPGQDPQFLISFYEKMQSDKGSIPDRFSAQQFSDYHSELNMSSLELGDSALYFCASSLPRFRGEEETQYFGPGTRLLVL.

The sample holds a few counts of this clonotype. The rearrangement links TRBV6-1 to TRBJ1-2, with D hard to call. CDR1 MNHNS and CDR2 SASEGT come from the germline V gene. The CDR3 loop spans 13 amino acids. Trimming pared 6 bases from V and 1 base from J, leaving 9 bases between. CDR3 DNA: TGTGCCAGCAGACAGACGGTTAACTATGGCTACACCTTC. This codes for CASRQTVNYGYTF.

The genes are TRBV12-3 or TRBV12-4 and TRBJ1-6, with D unclear. The ends were cut back, 2 bases at V and 6 bases at J, with 11 bases in the middle. There are 15 residues in the CDR3. This CDR3 is CASSLTRTGNSPLHF. In nucleotides, the CDR3 is TGTGCCAGCAGTTTAACCCGGACGGGTAATTCACCCCTCCACTTT.

This clonotype showed up just a few times. The V call is TRBV29-1, the J call TRBJ2-2; 10 positions match TRBD2. The ends lost 1 base at V and 4 bases at J; junction bases unmatched: 6. The CDR3 extends over 16 amino acids. The V gene's germline CDR1 is SQVTM and CDR2 ANQGSEA. For the CDR3, the DNA is TGCAGCGTTGAAGTATCGTCTAGCGGGAGCACCGGGGAGCTGTTTTTT. Residues: CSVEVSSSGSTGELFF.

This chain links TRBV28 with TRBJ1-1; D is undetermined. The CDR3 spans 12 residues. Germline V gene data show CDR1 as MDHEN and CDR2 as SYDVKM. V was pared by 7 bases and J by 1 base, with 7 bases between. CDR3 sequence reads: CASTLRNTEAFF. CDR3 bases: TGTGCCAGCACCCTTCGGAACACTGAAGCTTTCTTT.

This clonotype was recorded once. Relative to the germline gene, one junction end is altered; a read error may explain this. This chain connects TRBV11-2 to TRBJ1-1, with 7 bases aligning to TRBD1. Germline CDR1 reads SGHAT; CDR2 reads FQNNGV. This CDR3 has 15 amino acids. CDR3 in amino acids: CASSPTLDRNAEAFF. The CDR3 DNA follows: TGTGCCAGCAGCCCCACGCTGGACAGGAACGCTGAAGCTTTCTTT.

The chain combines TRBV2 with TRBJ2-1; D gene ambiguous. From germline, CDR1 is SNHLY and CDR2 FYNNEI. The CDR3 consists of 12 residues. Between the trimmed V and J ends, which lost 6 bases and 13 bases, there was a span of 16 bases. In DNA, the CDR3 is TGTGCCAGCAGGACGGCTCAAGAGACCCAGTTCTTC. It specifies CASRTAQETQFF.

The chain recombines TRBV6-1 with TRBJ1-5; D is perhaps TRBD1 (5 bases). Germline lookup yields CDR1 MNHNS and CDR2 SASEGT. The V gene lost 4 bases and the J gene lost 2 bases, with 9 bases spanning the gap. This CDR3 spans 14 amino acids. CDR3 protein: CASSAQTGNQPQHF. CDR3 nucleotide sequence: TGTGCCAGCAGTGCCCAGACAGGCAATCAGCCCCAGCATTTT.